This is a list of T cell receptor beta chains from one sample in a study of Siglec-9 on CD8 T cells in melanoma. Produced via immunoSEQ multiplex PCR; TCRdb's table is partial and in-frame only. The sample carries 25,000 to 35,000 clones, roughly 80% recorded once. The sequencing sample was made of Siglec-9- CD8+ T cells sorted from blood. These TCRs come from a human donor in good health. CDR3s include the opening cysteine and the closing phenylalanine or tryptophan. The D gene is left open where the match is weak.

D,V,J,CDR3,DNA
NA,TRBV11-3,TRBJ2-3,CASSPSHTDTQYF,TGTGCCAGCAGCCCCAGCCACACAGATACGCAGTATTTT
NA,TRBV30,TRBJ2-3,CAWSVQRSDTQYF,TGTGCCTGGAGTGTACAACGGTCAGATACGCAGTATTTT
NA,TRBV4-1,TRBJ1-5,CASSQDWGGNQPQHF,TGCGCCAGCAGCCAAGATTGGGGCGGTAATCAGCCCCAGCATTTT
NA,TRBV28,TRBJ1-5,CASSPVGSRYQPQHF,TGTGCCAGCAGTCCCGTCGGTAGTAGATATCAGCCCCAGCATTTT
TRBD2,TRBV27,TRBJ2-3,CASSQRLAGVTDTQYF,TGTGCCAGCAGCCAAAGACTAGCGGGGGTTACAGATACGCAGTATTTT
NA,TRBV10-2,TRBJ2-1,CASSGGTEQFF,TGCGCCAGCAGTGGCGGGACAGAGCAGTTCTTC
NA,TRBV7-6,TRBJ1-1,CASSLNRDGNTEAFF,TGTGCCAGCAGCTTGAACAGGGATGGGAACACTGAAGCTTTCTTT
TRBD1,TRBV7-6,TRBJ1-2,CASSSPGQGARYGYTF,TGTGCCAGCAGCTCCCCGGGACAGGGGGCTCGGTATGGCTACACCTTC
NA,TRBV7-9,TRBJ2-7,CASSSQGGPYEQYF,TGTGCCAGCAGCTCCCAGGGGGGACCCTACGAGCAGTACTTC
TRBD1,TRBV2,TRBJ2-3,CASRSATGGLTDTQYF,TGTGCCAGCCGAAGCGCGACAGGGGGCCTGACAGATACGCAGTATTTT
NA,TRBV25-1,TRBJ1-5,CASSDRVRDQPQHF,TGTGCCAGCAGTGATAGGGTAAGGGATCAGCCCCAGCATTTT
NA,TRBV5-4,TRBJ2-7,CASSWPGGDYEQYF,TGTGCCAGCAGCTGGCCAGGGGGGGACTACGAGCAGTACTTC
NA,TRBV21-1,TRBJ2-5,CASQPKEIQETQYF,TGTGCCAGCCAGCCAAAGGAAATACAAGAGACCCAGTACTTC
NA,TRBV7-9,TRBJ1-2,CASSLPRPGFEGYTF,TGTGCCAGCAGCCTCCCTCGACCAGGTTTTGAGGGCTACACCTTC